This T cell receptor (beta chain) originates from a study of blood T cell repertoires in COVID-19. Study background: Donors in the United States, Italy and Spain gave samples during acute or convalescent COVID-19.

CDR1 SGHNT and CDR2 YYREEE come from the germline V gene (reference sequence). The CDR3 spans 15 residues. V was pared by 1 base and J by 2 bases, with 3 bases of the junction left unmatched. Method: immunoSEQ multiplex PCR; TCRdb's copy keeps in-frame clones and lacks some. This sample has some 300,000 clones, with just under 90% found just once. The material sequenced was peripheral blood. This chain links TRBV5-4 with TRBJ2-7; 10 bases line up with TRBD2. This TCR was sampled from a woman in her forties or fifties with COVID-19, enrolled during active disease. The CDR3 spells CASSLSGRAPYEQYF. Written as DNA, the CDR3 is TGTGCCAGCAGCTTGAGCGGGAGGGCCCCCTACGAGCAGTACTTC.